The present entry profiles one TCR beta chain with its context. Its cognate antigen is unknown. Regarding time point: pre-sensitization, week 0. Documented treatment: therapeutic diphenylcyclopropenone sensitization with weekly scalp DPC. This specimen belongs to a study of human T cells and chemical hapten exposure. On the study more broadly: Patch testing was performed with 0.01% DPC on the upper back, with reading at 6 days. Study findings and constraints: Each of the donors had alopecia, so their immune responses may not resemble those of healthy people.

The CDR3 extends over 15 amino acids. The ends lost 2 bases at V and 8 bases at J; junction bases unmatched: 9. In germline, CDR1 is SGDLS, CDR2 YYNGEE. Authors' data handling: Counts of TCRs in each sample centred on a median of around 96,000 and extended from roughly 25,000 to 750,000. Each CDR3 protein is one row after TCRdb ran MiXCR on the RACE reads. These V and J calls rely on TCRdb rather than the paper's analysis. The sample lists a few hundred thousand distinct CDR3 sequences, more than 6.5% occurring once. The receptor comes from a middle-aged woman with alopecia areata. Some clones in this sample may be carry-over from other donors' samples. The chain uses TRBV9 and TRBJ1-4; 7 nucleotides line up with TRBD1. The input for sequencing was whole blood, taken in connection with sensitization to the hapten diphenylcyclopropenone (DPC). Written as DNA, the CDR3 is TGTGCCAGCAGCGTGTCCCTGGGACAGCAGGAAAAACTGTTTTTT. Its protein product is CASSVSLGQQEKLFF.